Presented here are 26 T cell receptor beta chains from one specimen sequenced in a study of T cells in Graves' hyperthyroidism and ophthalmopathy. Amplified TCR beta CDR3 regions derived from RNA transcripts. HTBI primers were employed in a first-round RT-PCR of the TCR CDR3. TCRdb called the multiplex PCR reads again in MiXCR, with one record for every CDR3 protein. Of 400,000 to 550,000 distinct CDR3 sequences listed, roughly 24% are singletons. The source material was blood. The receptors derive from a woman between 25 and 40 years old with Graves' ophthalmopathy.

This clonotype was detected many times. J is TRBJ2-7 and V is TRBV7-3; 10 bases agree with TRBD2. Per the germline V gene, CDR1 is SGHTA and CDR2 is FQGTGA. With V trimmed by 5 bases and J by 5 bases, 15 bases remained unmatched. The CDR3 loop spans 17 amino acids. The CDR3 loop reads CASSPGYAGTSAHEQYF. CDR3 sequence (DNA): TGTGCCAGCAGCCCGGGATATGCCGGGACTAGCGCCCACGAGCAGTACTTC.

The rearrangement uses TRBV10-3 and TRBJ2-3; 10 positions agree with TRBD2. This CDR3 spans 14 amino acids. The V and J ends lost 7 bases and 5 bases, in that order; junction bases with no gene match: 6. Germline CDR1 is ENHRY and CDR2 is SYGVKD. The CDR3 nucleotides read TGTGCCATCACGAGTACTAGCGGGGAAGATACGCAGTATTTT. Translation gives CAITSTSGEDTQYF.

This clonotype came up a few times. The chain links TRBV30 to TRBJ1-1; the D is unclear. V lost 3 bases, J lost 4 bases, and 12 bases lay in between. The V gene's germline CDR1 is GTSNPN and CDR2 SVGIG (reference sequence). The CDR3 is made up of 13 amino acids. The CDR3: CAWRVGRSTEAFF. The CDR3 region has the DNA TGTGCCTGGAGAGTGGGGAGAAGCACTGAAGCTTTCTTT.

This clonotype was recorded many times. The CDR3 reads CASKGTENYEQYF. The DNA for the CDR3 is TGTGCCAGCAAAGGGACAGAAAACTACGAGCAGTACTTC. The chain recombines TRBV6-1 with TRBJ2-7; 7 nucleotides align to TRBD1. This CDR3 has 13 amino acids. CDR1 and CDR2 (germline): MNHNS, SASEGT. J was trimmed by 3 bases and V by 7 bases; bases with no gene match: 6.

This clonotype was detected a few times. A much larger clone lies one base from this, so it may be a read error. The chain joins TRBV28 to TRBJ1-1; TRBD1 is a possible D gene (6 bases). This CDR3 is built from 14 residues. The V gene's germline CDR1 is MDHEN and CDR2 SYDVKM. DNA of the CDR3: TGTGCCAGCAGACCCACAGGGATCTACACTGAAGCTTGCTTT. Translation gives CASRPTGIYTEACF.

This clonotype is medium-sized (0.01 to 0.1%). The chain uses TRBV6-6 and TRBJ2-2; D gene unclear. CDR3 length: 14 amino acids. Per the germline V gene, CDR1 is MNHNY and CDR2 is SVGAGI (reference sequence). Trimming stripped 3 bases from V and 6 bases from J, with 11 bases between. CDR3: CASSYMALAGELFF. The DNA of the CDR3 is TGTGCCAGCAGTTATATGGCCCTCGCCGGGGAGCTGTTTTTT.

This clonotype was found many times. The chain combines TRBV6-2 or TRBV6-3 with TRBJ2-2; a possible D gene is TRBD2 (5 bases). This CDR3 comprises 12 residues. Trimming removed 6 bases from V and 6 bases from J, with 8 bases in between. Germline V gene sequence: CDR1 MNHEY, CDR2 SVGEGT. The DNA for the CDR3 is TGTGCCAGCAGCCACGGGGCCGGGGAGCTGTTTTTT. Translated: CASSHGAGELFF.

The chain carries TRBV28 and TRBJ1-2; no clear D. Germline V lookup: CDR1 MDHEN, CDR2 SYDVKM. The CDR3 length is 15 residues. V was cut by 7 bases and J by 7 bases, with 22 bases left in between. This CDR3 is CASMEPGSGLSGYTF. CDR3 sequence (DNA): TGTGCCAGCATGGAACCCGGCTCGGGTCTTAGTGGCTACACCTTC.

The chain couples TRBV6-5 to TRBJ1-5; D is unclear. The CDR3 is 16 amino acids. V was shortened by 4 bases and J by 2 bases, with 15 bases between the two germline ends. From germline, CDR1 is MNHEY and CDR2 SVGAGI. The CDR3 sequence: CASSSRHRGGNQPQHF. CDR3 coding DNA: TGTGCCAGCAGTTCGCGCCACCGCGGGGGCAATCAGCCCCAGCATTTT.

The rearrangement joins TRBV7-9 to TRBJ2-7, with D possibly TRBD2 on 6 matching bases. There are 15 residues in the CDR3. Germline V CDR1 and CDR2: SEHNR, FQNEAQ (reference sequence). Trimming stripped 4 bases from V and 3 bases from J, with 16 bases between. DNA of the CDR3: TGTGCCAGCAGCTCTCGGGAGCTCTCCGACTACGAGCAGTACTTC. It yields the protein CASSSRELSDYEQYF.

This clonotype was detected only once. The CDR3 protein is CASTNGGFSGNTIYF. The CDR3 coding sequence is TGTGCCAGCACCAATGGGGGCTTCTCTGGAAACACCATATATTTT. The V gene is TRBV12-3 or TRBV12-4, the J gene TRBJ1-3; weak D call: TRBD1 (6 bases). This CDR3 has 15 amino acids. The V end was cut by 7 bases, the J end by 0 bases, with 13 bases between.

This clonotype came up many times. The chain recombines TRBV4-2 with TRBJ2-4, with D unclear. This CDR3 is 14 amino acids long. V lost 3 bases, J lost 0 bases, and 6 bases lay in between. CDR1 and CDR2 (germline): LGHNA, YNFKEQ. The CDR3 spells CASSHDLAKNIQYF. CDR3 bases: TGTGCCAGCAGCCATGACCTAGCCAAAAACATTCAGTACTTC.

This clonotype was found many times. The V and J genes are TRBV6-5 and TRBJ1-2; no firm D call. The germline V gene has CDR1 MNHEY and CDR2 SVGAGI. Trimming stripped 5 bases from V and 4 bases from J, with 11 bases between. The CDR3 contains 13 residues. The CDR3 loop is CASSLPGTYGYTF. The CDR3 region has the DNA TGTGCCAGCAGTCTCCCGGGAACCTATGGCTACACCTTC.

This clonotype was counted many times. The CDR3 here is CASSSYSNQPQHF. CDR3 nucleotides: TGTGCCAGCAGTTCGTATAGCAATCAGCCCCAGCATTTT. This chain uses TRBV12-3 or TRBV12-4 with TRBJ1-5, with unresolved D. This CDR3 has 13 amino acids. Between the trimmed V and J ends, which lost 4 bases and 0 bases, there was a span of 4 bases.

The rearrangement uses TRBV7-9 and TRBJ2-7, with 7 bases fitting TRBD1. Germline CDR1 and CDR2: SEHNR and FQNEAQ (reference sequence). V lost 5 bases to trimming and J lost 3 bases; unmatched junction nucleotides: 7. CDR3 size: 14 residues. CDR3 in amino acids: CASSHRDRNYEQYF. The CDR3 region has the DNA TGTGCCAGCAGCCACCGGGACAGAAACTACGAGCAGTACTTC.

This clonotype was detected ten times or more. The V call is TRBV24-1, the J call TRBJ2-7; tentative D call: TRBD2 (6 bases). CDR1 and CDR2 (germline): KGHDR, SFDVKD. This CDR3 has 14 amino acids. Trimming took 3 bases from V and 3 from J, leaving 11 bases between them. This CDR3 is CATSDGGSNYEQYF. CDR3 sequence (DNA): TGTGCCACCAGTGATGGAGGGTCAAACTACGAGCAGTACTTC.

This clonotype was counted between two and nine times. The chain combines TRBV6-5 with TRBJ1-1, with unresolved D. The V end was cut by 3 bases, the J end by 3 bases, with 11 bases between. The germline gives CDR1 MNHEY, CDR2 SVGAGI. The CDR3 spans 14 residues. CDR3 amino acids: CASSYDGIYTEAFF. In nucleotides, the CDR3 is TGTGCCAGCAGTTATGACGGAATTTACACTGAAGCTTTCTTT.

The chain carries TRBV28 and TRBJ2-5; D tentatively fits TRBD1 or TRBD2 (5 bases each). The CDR3 runs 15 residues. Germline lookup yields CDR1 MDHEN and CDR2 SYDVKM. Trimming took off 6 bases at V and 1 base at J, with 15 bases between the two ends. CDR3 region: CASSDGVGTQETQYF. The CDR3 DNA reads TGTGCCAGCAGCGATGGCGTGGGGACCCAAGAGACCCAGTACTTC.

The table lists this clonotype with many counts. The chain combines TRBV5-4 with TRBJ1-5, with unresolved D. V dropped 0 bases and J dropped 2 bases, with 15 bases sitting between them. CDR1 and CDR2 (germline): SGHNT, YYREEE (reference sequence). The CDR3 is 17 amino acids. CDR3 region: CASSLAVPRGRNQPQHF. The DNA of the CDR3 is TGTGCCAGCAGCTTGGCCGTACCAAGAGGACGCAATCAGCCCCAGCATTTT.

This clonotype was recorded at least ten times. The CDR3 bases are TGTGCCAGCAGTTTATCAGGTGGGGAGCAGTACTTC. Amino acids: CASSLSGGEQYF. The chain couples TRBV27 to TRBJ2-7; D ambiguous. Looked up from germline, CDR1 is MNHEY and CDR2 is SMNVEV (reference sequence). Trimming cost V 0 bases and J 7 bases, with 7 bases left between them. This CDR3 comprises 12 residues.

This chain connects TRBV12-3 or TRBV12-4 to TRBJ1-5; unclear D gene. The CDR3 loop spans 16 amino acids. V was shortened by 3 bases and J by 5 bases, with 17 bases between the two germline ends. The CDR3 DNA is TGTGCCAGCAGTTTGTACCCAGATGGGAATTATCAGCCCCAGCATTTT. The encoded protein is CASSLYPDGNYQPQHF.

This clonotype was detected ten times or more. The chain employs TRBV18 and TRBJ2-7, with 7 bases matching TRBD1. The CDR3 is 15 amino acids. Germline-derived CDR1 and CDR2 are KGHSH and LQKENI. V was clipped by 0 bases and J by 3 bases; unmatched bases: 5. The CDR3 region has the DNA TGTGCCAGCTCACCACCCGGGTCAGGGGGCTACGAGCAGTACTTC. As protein: CASSPPGSGGYEQYF.

This clonotype was detected only a few times. V gene TRBV6-4 combines with J gene TRBJ2-7; D remains unclear. Germline loops: CDR1 MRHNA, CDR2 SNTAGT. The CDR3 contains 11 residues. V was clipped by 9 bases and J by 3 bases, with 9 bases between them. The CDR3 nucleotides are TGTGCCAGACGTGATCTCTACGAGCAGTACTTC. Its protein product is CARRDLYEQYF.

This clonotype has at least ten counts. The genes are TRBV9 and TRBJ2-5, with 10 bases that match TRBD2. Germline CDR1 SGDLS, CDR2 YYNGEE. This CDR3 has 16 amino acids. V was pared by 0 bases and J by 1 base, with 3 bases of the junction left unmatched. CDR3 sequence reads: CASSVVPSGGQETQYF. The CDR3 DNA sequence: TGTGCCAGCAGCGTAGTTCCTAGCGGGGGCCAAGAGACCCAGTACTTC.

This chain connects TRBV29-1 to TRBJ1-3; D not certain. Germline assignment: CDR1 SQVTM and CDR2 ANQGSEA. This CDR3 region has 11 residues. V was trimmed by 6 bases and J by 7 bases, leaving 10 bases between them. This CDR3 reads CSVARGNTIYF. CDR3 nucleotide sequence: TGCAGCGTCGCCCGCGGTAACACCATATATTTT.

This clonotype was counted at least ten times. This sequence joins TRBV7-3 and TRBJ1-2; 7 bases align to TRBD1. This CDR3 has 13 residues. Germline V CDR1 and CDR2: SGHTA, FQGTGA. Losses at the gene ends were 6 bases for V and 7 bases for J; bases not matched to a gene: 8. CDR3 DNA sequence: TGTGCCAGCAGTTACAGACAGGGTGGTGGCTACACCTTC. As protein: CASSYRQGGGYTF.